A single sample gave rise to the 26 T cell receptor beta chains below, sequenced in a study of Tregs in tolerant kidney transplant recipients. Mixed chimerism was transient after nonmyeloablative marrow transplants from related graft donors. Data came from immunoSEQ multiplex PCR; TCRdb stores just in-frame clones and leaves some out. The sample records approximately 90,000 clones, 80% to 95% being singletons. Sequences were derived from CD4+ T cells from blood (PBMCs), sampled 12 months after the transplant. The source of these receptors is a human patient who received a combined kidney and bone marrow transplant. The T cells may partly be graft donor cells.

In its sample, this clone was seen once. The V gene is TRBV7-9, the J gene TRBJ2-1; TRBD2 agrees at 7 bases. The V segment lost 5 bases and the J segment 0 bases; nucleotides outside the gene matches: 7. This CDR3 is 16 amino acids long. The V gene's germline CDR1 is SEHNR and CDR2 FQNEAQ (reference sequence). Here the CDR3 DNA reads TGTGCCAGCAGCAGATCGAGCGGGGTCTCCTACAATGAGCAGTTCTTC. Its translation is CASSRSSGVSYNEQFF.

The chain uses TRBV5-1 and TRBJ2-3, with D possibly being TRBD2 (5 bases). The length of the CDR3 is 14 residues. With 7 bases removed from V and 2 bases from J, the gap between germline ends came to 14 bases. Germline loops: CDR1 SGHRS, CDR2 YFSETQ. The CDR3 loop is CASGPAGSTDTQYF. DNA for the CDR3: TGCGCCAGCGGACCGGCGGGCTCCACAGATACGCAGTATTTT.

The chain employs TRBV7-2 and TRBJ2-7, with a weak D call TRBD2 (6 bases). The CDR3 has 14 amino acids. Trimming removed 1 base from V and 3 bases from J, with 10 bases in between. The germline V gene has CDR1 SGHTA and CDR2 FQGNSA. CDR3: CASSLVAGFYEQYF. In DNA, the CDR3 is TGTGCCAGCAGCTTAGTCGCGGGATTCTACGAGCAGTACTTC.

This clone was recorded once. The chain employs TRBV6-1 and TRBJ2-4, with D possibly matching TRBD2 (6 bases). Germline CDR1 reads MNHNS; CDR2 reads SASEGT. V was clipped by 2 bases and J by 4 bases, with 12 bases between them. CDR3 length equals 15 residues. CDR3 sequence (DNA): TGTGCCAGCAGTGAATACGGAGGGATTAAAAACATTCAGTACTTC. This codes for CASSEYGGIKNIQYF.

The chain couples TRBV21-1 to TRBJ1-1. TRBV21-1 is termed a pseudogene. This CDR3 is 11 amino acids long. The CDR3 loop is CASSRGKRAFF. DNA of the CDR3: TGTGCCAGCAGCCGCGGAAAGAGAGCTTTCTTT.

V is TRBV7-3 and J is TRBJ2-2; D unresolved. V shed 6 bases and J shed 1 base, with 9 bases lying between them. Germline lookup yields CDR1 SGHTA and CDR2 FQGTGA. This CDR3 is 14 amino acids long. CDR3 residues: CASSVSGNTGELFF. DNA of the CDR3: TGTGCCAGCAGTGTGAGTGGGAACACCGGGGAGCTGTTTTTT.

This clone was seen only once. This chain connects TRBV18 to TRBJ1-2; D unclear. The CDR3 extends over 14 amino acids. Per germline, CDR1 KGHSH and CDR2 LQKENI. V lost 2 bases and J lost 1, with 8 bases in between. CDR3 sequence (DNA): TGTGCCAGCTCACCAGCAACAGATAACTATGGCTACACCTTC. The encoded protein is CASSPATDNYGYTF.

The chain joins TRBV9 to TRBJ2-7, with TRBD2 as a possible D gene (6 bases). CDR1 is SGDLS and CDR2 is YYNGEE in the germline V gene. The CDR3 totals 18 residues. V was cut by 5 bases and J by 5 bases, with 29 bases left in between. The CDR3 spells CASSALYSRVWDLDEQYF. CDR3 sequence (DNA): TGTGCCAGCAGTGCCCTTTACTCCAGAGTCTGGGACTTAGACGAGCAGTACTTC. The variable domain in full, completed from reference TRBV9 and TRBJ2-7, reads DSGVTQTPKHLITATGQRVTLRCSPRSGDLSVYWYQQSLDQGLQFLIQYYNGEERAKGNILERFSAQQFPDLHSELNLSSLELGDSALYFCASSALYSRVWDLDEQYFGPGTRLTVT.

The CDR3 nucleotides read TGTGCCAGCAGCTTAAGGGCTAGCGGGATGACAGATACGCAGTATTTT. This gives the protein CASSLRASGMTDTQYF. The chain employs TRBV7-2 and TRBJ2-3, with 9 nucleotides matching TRBD2. The CDR3 length is 16 residues. Germline trimming cut 2 bases from V and 3 bases from J; bases unmatched to any gene: 6. Per germline, CDR1 SGHTA and CDR2 FQGNSA.

This sequence joins TRBV4-2 and TRBJ2-2, with D maybe TRBD2 (5 bases). Trimming stripped 2 bases from V and 4 bases from J, with 11 bases between. This CDR3 comprises 15 residues. Germline-derived CDR1 and CDR2 are LGHNA and YNFKEQ. CDR3 amino acids: CASSQKERSTGELFF. The DNA for the CDR3 is TGTGCCAGCAGCCAAAAGGAGCGGAGCACCGGGGAGCTGTTTTTT.

The rearrangement uses TRBV7-9 and TRBJ2-3; no clear D. This CDR3 is 14 amino acids long. Germline lookup yields CDR1 SEHNR and CDR2 FQNEAQ (reference sequence). V shed 4 bases and J shed 5 bases, with 13 bases lying between them. The CDR3 DNA reads TGTGCCAGCAGCTACCCTAGGAAAGGAGATACGCAGTATTTT. Protein: CASSYPRKGDTQYF.

The rearrangement links TRBV20-1 to TRBJ1-4, with a tentative D call TRBD1 (5 bases). The V gene's germline CDR1 is DFQATT and CDR2 SNEGSKA (reference sequence). Between the trimmed V and J ends, which lost 5 bases and 8 bases, there was a span of 9 bases. The CDR3 consists of 11 residues. The CDR3 DNA is TGCAGTGCTGCTGACAGCGAAAAACTGTTTTTT. This translates into CSAADSEKLFF.

Of note for this clone: The sample contains more than one DNA sequence encoding this CDR3. The chain couples TRBV27 to TRBJ1-6; 9 bases fit TRBD1. CDR1 and CDR2 (germline): MNHEY, SMNVEV (reference sequence). V trimming: 7 bases; J trimming: 2 bases; junction bases outside the gene matches: 6. This CDR3 region has 16 residues. In DNA form, the CDR3 reads TGTGCCAGCACCGGACAGGGGAGGGCCTATAATTCACCCCTCCACTTT. Translated: CASTGQGRAYNSPLHF.

J is TRBJ2-5 and V is TRBV11-2; D not certain. The DNA matches TRBJ2-7 better at its end, which makes the J call doubtful. The germline V gene has CDR1 SGHAT and CDR2 FQNNGV. The CDR3 spans 12 residues. CDR3 protein: CASSLEQSEQYF. CDR3 nucleotides: TGTGCCAGCAGCTTAGAACAAAGCGAGCAGTACTTC.

CDR3: CAIRGLANIQYF. CDR3 coding DNA: TGTGCCATTAGAGGACTAGCAAACATTCAGTACTTC. This chain uses TRBV28 with TRBJ2-4; 8 bases are shared with TRBD2. The V segment lost 10 bases and the J segment 6 bases; nucleotides outside the gene matches: 5. In germline, CDR1 is MDHEN, CDR2 SYDVKM. This CDR3 spans 12 amino acids.

The chain links TRBV18 to TRBJ2-2; perhaps TRBD2 as D (5 bases). V lost 8 bases, J lost 0 bases, and 13 bases lay in between. CDR1 is KGHSH and CDR2 is LQKENI in the germline V gene. This CDR3 has 15 amino acids. The CDR3 loop reads CASHTLLANTGELFF. CDR3 in DNA: TGTGCCAGCCACACCTTACTAGCGAACACCGGGGAGCTGTTTTTT. The full variable domain, with the rest looked up from reference TRBV18 and TRBJ2-2, is NAGVMQNPRHLVRRRGQEARLRCSPMKGHSHVYWYRQLPEEGLKFMVYLQKENIIDESGMPKERFSAEFPKEGPSILRIQQVVRGDSAAYFCASHTLLANTGELFFGEGSRLTVL.

This chain connects TRBV27 to TRBJ2-5, with 9 bases matching TRBD1. CDR3 size: 15 residues. Germline CDR1 is MNHEY and CDR2 is SMNVEV (reference sequence). V was clipped by 8 bases and J by 4 bases; unmatched bases: 11. In nucleotides, the CDR3 is TGTGCCAGCCGGTTGGGACAGGGAATGAGAGAGACCCAGTACTTC. Protein product: CASRLGQGMRETQYF.

The chain joins TRBV14 to TRBJ2-4; D might be TRBD2 (6 bases). The germline V gene encodes CDR1 SGHDN and CDR2 FVKESK. V was cut by 3 bases and J by 0 bases, with 9 bases left in between. This CDR3 region has 15 residues. The CDR3 bases are TGTGCCAGCAGCCAGGGACTTATAGCCAAAAACATTCAGTACTTC. Its protein is CASSQGLIAKNIQYF.

This sequence joins TRBV7-8 and TRBJ1-6; D is uncertain. V was trimmed by 1 base and J by 14 bases, leaving 12 bases between them. CDR1 and CDR2 from the germline V gene are SGHVS and FQNEAQ. The length of the CDR3 is 13 residues. CDR3 region: CASSLEAGFSLHF. CDR3 DNA: TGTGCCAGCAGCTTAGAAGCGGGTTTTTCCCTCCACTTT.

J is TRBJ2-3 and V is TRBV4-2, with TRBD1 as a possible D gene (6 bases). Deletions cut 0 bases from V and 2 bases from J, with 12 bases between. Germline V gene sequence: CDR1 LGHNA, CDR2 YNFKEQ. The CDR3 length is 16 residues. The CDR3 loop is CASSQDWDIDTDTQYF. The CDR3 nucleotides read TGTGCCAGCAGCCAAGATTGGGACATAGACACAGATACGCAGTATTTT.

The DNA of the CDR3 is TGTGCCAGCAGTTTTCAGGCGGGGGAGCTGTTTTTT. Translation gives CASSFQAGELFF. This chain joins TRBV27 and TRBJ2-2; D uncertain. Trimming removed 3 bases at V and 8 bases at J, with 7 bases between. Germline V lookup: CDR1 MNHEY, CDR2 SMNVEV (reference sequence). CDR3 length: 12 residues.

The chain recombines TRBV19 with TRBJ2-1; the D gene is possibly TRBD2 (7 bases). The ends were cut back, 7 bases at V and 9 bases at J, with 16 bases in the middle. CDR1 is LNHDA, CDR2 SQIVND, per germline (reference sequence). The CDR3 loop spans 13 amino acids. The CDR3 sequence is CASKKGGVIEQFF. CDR3 sequence (DNA): TGTGCCAGTAAAAAAGGGGGGGTTATTGAGCAGTTCTTC. Variable domain in full (rest from reference TRBV19 and TRBJ2-1): DGGITQSPKYLFRKEGQNVTLSCEQNLNHDAMYWYRQDPGQGLRLIYYSQIVNDFQKGDIAEGYSVSREKKESFPLTVTSAQKNPTAFYLCASKKGGVIEQFFGPGTRLTVL.

Turning to this clone: One end of the junction fails to match germline, which may point to a read error. The CDR3 sequence: CATSRDAVAGPTRGDF. CDR3 sequence (DNA): TGTGCCACCAGCAGAGATGCAGTAGCGGGCCCGACTCGGGGGGACTTC. This chain joins TRBV15 and TRBJ2-7; TRBD2 aligns across 7 bases. The CDR3 consists of 16 residues. Germline CDR1 LNHNV, CDR2 YYDKDF (reference sequence).

The V and J genes are TRBV29-1 and TRBJ1-4; D may be TRBD1 (5 bases). CDR1 and CDR2 from the germline V gene are SQVTM and ANQGSEA. V was shortened by 7 bases and J by 7 bases, with 16 bases between the two germline ends. The CDR3 consists of 13 residues. Here the CDR3 reads CSADSGPCEKLFF. The CDR3 DNA reads as TGCAGCGCCGACAGTGGTCCATGTGAAAAACTGTTTTTT.

CDR3: CASRSKLNTEAFF. CDR3 bases: TGTGCCAGTAGATCTAAATTGAACACTGAAGCTTTCTTT. The chain employs TRBV19 and TRBJ1-1, with unresolved D. The germline gives CDR1 LNHDA, CDR2 SQIVND (reference sequence). Trimming stripped 6 bases from V and 0 bases from J, with 8 bases between. The CDR3 spans 13 residues.

This clone has a single count. The chain uses TRBV7-3 and TRBJ2-2; 9 bases match TRBD2. The CDR3 consists of 17 residues. The V gene's germline CDR1 is SGHTA and CDR2 FQGTGA. Trimming cost V 1 base and J 3 bases; bases outside gene matches: 6. The CDR3 here is CASSLSVGLAYTGELFF. The CDR3 DNA reads TGTGCCAGCAGCTTAAGTGTCGGACTAGCGTACACCGGGGAGCTGTTTTTT.